The rows below give T cell receptor beta chains drawn from one sample of a study of cytomegalovirus exposure and HLA in healthy donors. The assay was immunoSEQ multiplex PCR, and TCRdb's table has in-frame clones only and misses some. The repertoire holds about 160,000 clones, with 75% to 90% as singletons. Input material: PBMCs. All receptors derive from a boy younger than 10 in good health and CMV-seronegative. The conserved cysteine and the conserved F or W are not part of the CDR3 here. Each record gives: V gene, CDR3 protein.

V gene: TRBV7-2
CDR3 protein: ASSLKVGDSYGYT

V gene: TRBV6-5
CDR3 protein: ASSYSTSSNEKLF

V gene: TRBV5-1
CDR3 protein: ASSKQGWGTGELF

V gene: TRBV6-5
CDR3 protein: ASSPRTGTYEQY

V gene: TRBV13
CDR3 protein: ASSLLSRLAHSGTSTDTQY

V gene: TRBV5-1
CDR3 protein: ASSFTENYGYT

V gene: TRBV15
CDR3 protein: ATSRGLAADTQY

V gene: TRBV5-4
CDR3 protein: ASSAPGQGNTEAF

V gene: TRBV5-1
CDR3 protein: ASSVRRGGISSGANVLT

V gene: TRBV5-1
CDR3 protein: ASSLTGGTETQY

V gene: TRBV5-4
CDR3 protein: ASSLPGPGDEQF

V gene: TRBV2
CDR3 protein: ASSGQGADTEAF

V gene: TRBV13
CDR3 protein: ASSPTPGDYT

V gene: TRBV29-1
CDR3 protein: SAKNLDRGTDTQY

V gene: TRBV10-2
CDR3 protein: ASGWTGGMSNQPQH

V gene: TRBV5-3
CDR3 protein: ARSLVAGPYNEQF

V gene: TRBV19
CDR3 protein: ASSLDTGTYEQY

V gene: TRBV4-1
CDR3 protein: ASSPSGLFYYNEQF

V gene: TRBV19
CDR3 protein: ASSDRGASYEQY

V gene: TRBV5-8
CDR3 protein: ASSLGLAGGEETQY

V gene: TRBV23-1
CDR3 protein: ASSQFRHLGPYEQY

V gene: TRBV7-9
CDR3 protein: ASSLRGTGSISGNTIY

V gene: TRBV7-3
CDR3 protein: ASSSAGTGGETQY

V gene: TRBV19
CDR3 protein: ASSTDRGGGELF

V gene: TRBV10-3
CDR3 protein: AISKVPTGSGNTIY

V gene: TRBV7-6
CDR3 protein: ASSLGTSDTDTQY

V gene: TRBV28
CDR3 protein: ASGKRQAGANVPT

V gene: TRBV5-4
CDR3 protein: ASSAGQRNTEAF

V gene: TRBV2
CDR3 protein: ASSPQETQY

V gene: TRBV14
CDR3 protein: ASSQVWLAGNNNEQF

V gene: TRBV21-1
CDR3 protein: ASSWEGYPNTGELF

V gene: TRBV5-4
CDR3 protein: ASSRETQETQY

V gene: TRBV6-5
CDR3 protein: ASSYRDRERDIQY

V gene: TRBV7-9
CDR3 protein: SSSLPAGANVLT

V gene: TRBV6-1
CDR3 protein: ASRRTAGNEQF

V gene: TRBV5-5
CDR3 protein: AGTSGLGNEQF

V gene: TRBV29-1
CDR3 protein: SVLRTGSSYEQY

V gene: TRBV30
CDR3 protein: AWSVLIGQYNSPLH

V gene: TRBV27
CDR3 protein: ASSSLRGTQY

V gene: TRBV2
CDR3 protein: ASSVTGGAWSPYGYT

V gene: TRBV5-1
CDR3 protein: ASSLGQLGTQY

V gene: TRBV5-4
CDR3 protein: ASSFGSPSGTGELF

V gene: TRBV19
CDR3 protein: ASSDPYRDWETQY

V gene: TRBV5-1
CDR3 protein: ASSYLPRTSDEQF

V gene: TRBV5-1
CDR3 protein: ASSLGGGRGNEQF

V gene: TRBV29-1
CDR3 protein: SVALIYGYT

V gene: TRBV29-1
CDR3 protein: SVTRTSRGYT

V gene: TRBV7-9
CDR3 protein: ASSPGRGVTDTQY